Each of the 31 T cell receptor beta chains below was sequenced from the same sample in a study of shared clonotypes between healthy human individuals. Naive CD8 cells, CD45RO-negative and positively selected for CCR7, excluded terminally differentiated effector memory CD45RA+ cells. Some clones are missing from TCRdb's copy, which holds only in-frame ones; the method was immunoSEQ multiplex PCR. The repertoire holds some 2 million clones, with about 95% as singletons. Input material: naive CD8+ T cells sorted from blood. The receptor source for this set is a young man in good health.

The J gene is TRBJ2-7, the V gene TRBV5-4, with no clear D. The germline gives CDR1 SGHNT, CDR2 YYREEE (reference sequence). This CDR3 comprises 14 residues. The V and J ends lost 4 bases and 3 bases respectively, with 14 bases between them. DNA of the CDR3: TGTGCCAGCAGCCCCTCCCCTTTCTACTACGAGCAGTACTTC. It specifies CASSPSPFYYEQYF.

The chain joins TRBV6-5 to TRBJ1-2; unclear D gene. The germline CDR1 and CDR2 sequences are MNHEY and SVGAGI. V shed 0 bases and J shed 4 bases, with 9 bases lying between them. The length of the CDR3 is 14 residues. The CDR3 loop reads CASSYSGTFYGYTF. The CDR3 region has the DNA TGTGCCAGCAGTTACTCCGGTACCTTCTATGGCTACACCTTC.

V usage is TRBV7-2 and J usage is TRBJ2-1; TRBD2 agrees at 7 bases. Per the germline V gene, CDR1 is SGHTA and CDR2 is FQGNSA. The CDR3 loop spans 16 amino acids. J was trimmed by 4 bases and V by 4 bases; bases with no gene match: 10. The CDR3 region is CASSSFGTTVYNEQFF. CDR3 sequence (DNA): TGTGCCAGCAGCTCCTTCGGGACTACCGTTTACAATGAGCAGTTCTTC.

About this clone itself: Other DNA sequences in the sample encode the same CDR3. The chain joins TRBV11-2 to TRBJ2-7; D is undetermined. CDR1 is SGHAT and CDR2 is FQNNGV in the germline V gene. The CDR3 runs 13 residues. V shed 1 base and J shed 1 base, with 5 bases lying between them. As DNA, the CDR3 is TGTGCCAGCAGCTTAGGAACGTCCTACGAGCAGTACTTC. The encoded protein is CASSLGTSYEQYF. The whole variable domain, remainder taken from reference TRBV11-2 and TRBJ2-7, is EAGVAQSPRYKIIEKRQSVAFWCNPISGHATLYWYQQILGQGPKLLIQFQNNGVVDDSQLPKDRFSAERLKGVDSTLKIQPAKLEDSAVYLCASSLGTSYEQYFGPGTRLTVT.

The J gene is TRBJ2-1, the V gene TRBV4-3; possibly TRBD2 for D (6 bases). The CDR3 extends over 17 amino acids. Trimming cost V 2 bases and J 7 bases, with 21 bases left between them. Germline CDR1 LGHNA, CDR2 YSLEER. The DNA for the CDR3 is TGCGCCAGCAGCCAACGGACTATAACGCGACTTGCGAATGAGCAGTTCTTC. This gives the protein CASSQRTITRLANEQFF.

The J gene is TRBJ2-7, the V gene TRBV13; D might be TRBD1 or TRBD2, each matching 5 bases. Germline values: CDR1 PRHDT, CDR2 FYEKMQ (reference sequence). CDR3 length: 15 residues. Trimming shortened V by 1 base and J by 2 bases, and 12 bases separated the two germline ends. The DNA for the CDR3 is TGTGCCAGCAGCTTAGAGGGACGGGGTGCCTACGAGCAGTACTTC. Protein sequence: CASSLEGRGAYEQYF.

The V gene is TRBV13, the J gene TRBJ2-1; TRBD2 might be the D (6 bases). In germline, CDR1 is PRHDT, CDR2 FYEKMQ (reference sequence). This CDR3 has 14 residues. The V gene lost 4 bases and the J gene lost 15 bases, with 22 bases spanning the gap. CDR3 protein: CASSSPLSTEGWFF. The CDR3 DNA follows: TGTGCCAGCAGCTCCCCTCTTAGTACGGAGGGCTGGTTCTTC.

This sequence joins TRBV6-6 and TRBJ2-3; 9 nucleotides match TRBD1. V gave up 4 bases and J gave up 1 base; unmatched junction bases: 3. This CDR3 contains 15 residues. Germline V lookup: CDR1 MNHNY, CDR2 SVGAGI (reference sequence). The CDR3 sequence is CASSSRDRGTDTQYF. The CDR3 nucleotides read TGTGCCAGCAGTTCCCGGGACAGGGGCACAGATACGCAGTATTTT.

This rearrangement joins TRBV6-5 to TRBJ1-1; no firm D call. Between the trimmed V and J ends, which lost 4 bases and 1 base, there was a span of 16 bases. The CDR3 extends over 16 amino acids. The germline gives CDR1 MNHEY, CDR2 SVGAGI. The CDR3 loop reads CASSSITETPNTEAFF. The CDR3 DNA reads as TGTGCCAGCAGTTCGATCACAGAAACTCCGAACACTGAAGCTTTCTTT.

CDR3 sequence (DNA): TGTGCCAGCAGCGCCAACCTCCCAACAACTAATGAAAAACTGTTTTTT. It encodes CASSANLPTTNEKLFF. The gene calls are TRBV7-9 and TRBJ1-4; D unresolved. This CDR3 comprises 16 residues. Germline V gene data show CDR1 as SEHNR and CDR2 as FQNEAQ (reference sequence). The germline V and J ends were trimmed by 5 bases and 0 bases, with 13 bases remaining between them.

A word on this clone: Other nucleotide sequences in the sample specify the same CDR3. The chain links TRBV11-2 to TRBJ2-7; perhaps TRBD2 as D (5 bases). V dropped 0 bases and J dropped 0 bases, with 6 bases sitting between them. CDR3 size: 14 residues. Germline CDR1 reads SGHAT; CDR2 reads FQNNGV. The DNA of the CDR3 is TGTGCCAGCAGCTTAGAGGGGAGCTCCTACGAGCAGTACTTC. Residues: CASSLEGSSYEQYF.

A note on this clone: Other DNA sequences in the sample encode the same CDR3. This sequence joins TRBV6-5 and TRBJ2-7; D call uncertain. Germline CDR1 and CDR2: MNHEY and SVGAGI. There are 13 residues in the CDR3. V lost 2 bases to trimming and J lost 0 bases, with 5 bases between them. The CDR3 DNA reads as TGTGCCAGCAGTTACACGTCCTCCTACGAGCAGTACTTC. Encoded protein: CASSYTSSYEQYF.

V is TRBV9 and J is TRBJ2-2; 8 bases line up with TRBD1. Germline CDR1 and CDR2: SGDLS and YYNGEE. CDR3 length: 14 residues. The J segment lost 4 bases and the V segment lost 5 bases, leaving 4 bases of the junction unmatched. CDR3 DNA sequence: TGTGCCAGCAGTTTCACAGGGGGCACCGGGGAGCTGTTTTTT. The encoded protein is CASSFTGGTGELFF.

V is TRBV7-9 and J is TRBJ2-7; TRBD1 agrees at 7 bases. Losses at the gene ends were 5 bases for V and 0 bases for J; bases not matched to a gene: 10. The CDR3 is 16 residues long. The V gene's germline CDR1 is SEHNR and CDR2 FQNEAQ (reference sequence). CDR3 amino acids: CASSPRGGSISYEQYF. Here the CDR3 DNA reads TGTGCCAGCAGCCCCCGAGGGGGCTCCATCTCCTACGAGCAGTACTTC.

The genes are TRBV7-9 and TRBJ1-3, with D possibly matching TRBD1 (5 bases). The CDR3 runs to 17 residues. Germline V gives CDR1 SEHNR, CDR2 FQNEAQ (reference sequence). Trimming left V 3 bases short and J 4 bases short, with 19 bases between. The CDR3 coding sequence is TGTGCCAGCAGCTTGGGGCAGTACGAGGGGACCGGAAACACCATATATTTT. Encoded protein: CASSLGQYEGTGNTIYF.

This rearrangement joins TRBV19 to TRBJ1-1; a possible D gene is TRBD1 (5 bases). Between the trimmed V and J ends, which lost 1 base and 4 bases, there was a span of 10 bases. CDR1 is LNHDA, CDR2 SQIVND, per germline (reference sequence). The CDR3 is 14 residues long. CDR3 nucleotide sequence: TGTGCCAGTAGTATAGGGTGGGGCTTCACTGAAGCTTTCTTT. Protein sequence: CASSIGWGFTEAFF.

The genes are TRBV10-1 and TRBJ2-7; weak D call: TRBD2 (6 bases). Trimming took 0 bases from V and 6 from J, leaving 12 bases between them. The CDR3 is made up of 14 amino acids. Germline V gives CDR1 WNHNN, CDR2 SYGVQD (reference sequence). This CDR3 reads CASSESGSGIEQYF. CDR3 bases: TGCGCCAGCAGTGAGTCTGGTAGCGGAATCGAGCAGTACTTC.

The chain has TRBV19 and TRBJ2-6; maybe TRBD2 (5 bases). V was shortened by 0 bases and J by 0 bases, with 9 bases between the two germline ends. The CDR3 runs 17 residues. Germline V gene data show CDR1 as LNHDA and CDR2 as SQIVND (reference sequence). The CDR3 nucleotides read TGTGCCAGTAGTATAGACGGTGCGGGCTCTGGGGCCAACGTCCTGACTTTC. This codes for CASSIDGAGSGANVLTF.

CDR3 DNA sequence: TGTGCCAGCAGCGTAACCCCTGGGGACACTGAAGCTTTCTTT. Amino acids: CASSVTPGDTEAFF. The chain has TRBV16 and TRBJ1-1; D not certain. V lost 5 bases, J lost 3 bases, and 13 bases lay in between. This CDR3 region has 14 residues. Germline V gene lookup returns CDR1 KGHSY and CDR2 FQNENV.

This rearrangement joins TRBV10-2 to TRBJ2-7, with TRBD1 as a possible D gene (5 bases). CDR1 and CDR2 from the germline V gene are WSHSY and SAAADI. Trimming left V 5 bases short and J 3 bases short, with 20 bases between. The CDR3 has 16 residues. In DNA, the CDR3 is TGCGCCAGCAGTATCTTACAGGACACCAGATTCTACGAGCAGTACTTC. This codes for CASSILQDTRFYEQYF.

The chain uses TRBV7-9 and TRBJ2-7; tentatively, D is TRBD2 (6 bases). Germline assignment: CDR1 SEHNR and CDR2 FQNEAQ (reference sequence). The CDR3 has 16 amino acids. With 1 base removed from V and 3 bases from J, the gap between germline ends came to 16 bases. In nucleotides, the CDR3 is TGTGCCAGCAGCTTAGTTGCTGGTCTAGCGATCTACGAGCAGTACTTC. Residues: CASSLVAGLAIYEQYF. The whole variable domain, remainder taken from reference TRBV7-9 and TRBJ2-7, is DTGVSQNPRHKITKRGQNVTFRCDPISEHNRLYWYRQTLGQGPEFLTYFQNEAQLEKSRLLSDRFSAERPKGSFSTLEIQRTEQGDSAMYLCASSLVAGLAIYEQYFGPGTRLTVT.

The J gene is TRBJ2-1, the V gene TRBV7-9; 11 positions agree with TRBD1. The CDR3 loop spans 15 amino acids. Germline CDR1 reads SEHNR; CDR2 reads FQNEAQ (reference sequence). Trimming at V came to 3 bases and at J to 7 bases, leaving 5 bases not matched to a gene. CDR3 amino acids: CASSLDRGQKNEQFF. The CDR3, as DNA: TGTGCCAGCAGCTTGGACAGGGGGCAAAAAAATGAGCAGTTCTTC.

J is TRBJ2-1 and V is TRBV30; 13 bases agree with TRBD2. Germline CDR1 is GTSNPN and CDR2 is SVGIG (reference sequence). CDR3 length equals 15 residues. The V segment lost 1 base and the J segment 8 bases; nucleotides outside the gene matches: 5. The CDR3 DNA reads TGTGCCTGGAGTGGACTAGCGGGAGGCAAGGATGAGCAGTTCTTC. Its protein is CAWSGLAGGKDEQFF. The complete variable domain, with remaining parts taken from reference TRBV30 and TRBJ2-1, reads SQTIHQWPATLVQPVGSPLSLECTVEGTSNPNLYWYRQAAGRGLQLLFYSVGIGQISSEVPQNLSASRPQDRQFILSSKKLLLSDSGFYLCAWSGLAGGKDEQFFGPGTRLTVL.

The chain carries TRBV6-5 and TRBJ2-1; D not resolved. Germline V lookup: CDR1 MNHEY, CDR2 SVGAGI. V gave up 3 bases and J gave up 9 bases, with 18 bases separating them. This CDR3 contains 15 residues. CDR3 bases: TGTGCCAGCAGTTATAGTAATCCGCCCTACGGTGAGCAGTTCTTC. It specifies CASSYSNPPYGEQFF.

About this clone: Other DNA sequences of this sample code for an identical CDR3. CDR3 coding DNA: TGTGCCAGCAGCGGTAGCGGGGGTAGCACAGATACGCAGTATTTT. Translation: CASSGSGGSTDTQYF. The rearrangement uses TRBV9 and TRBJ2-3, with 9 bases matching TRBD2. After removal of 3 bases from V and 0 bases from J, the junction contained 2 bases not matched to a gene. Germline CDR1 and CDR2: SGDLS and YYNGEE. The CDR3 has 15 residues.

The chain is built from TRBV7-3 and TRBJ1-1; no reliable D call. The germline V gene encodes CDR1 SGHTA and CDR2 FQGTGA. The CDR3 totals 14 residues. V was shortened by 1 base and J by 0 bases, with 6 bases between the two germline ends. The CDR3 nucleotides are TGTGCCAGCAGCTTAAATGGTGTGAACACTGAAGCTTTCTTT. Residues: CASSLNGVNTEAFF.

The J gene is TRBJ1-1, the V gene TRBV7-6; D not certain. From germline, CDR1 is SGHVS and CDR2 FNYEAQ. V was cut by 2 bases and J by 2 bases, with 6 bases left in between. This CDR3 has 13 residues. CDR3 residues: CASSLLTNTEAFF. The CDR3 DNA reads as TGTGCCAGCAGCTTACTCACTAACACTGAAGCTTTCTTT.

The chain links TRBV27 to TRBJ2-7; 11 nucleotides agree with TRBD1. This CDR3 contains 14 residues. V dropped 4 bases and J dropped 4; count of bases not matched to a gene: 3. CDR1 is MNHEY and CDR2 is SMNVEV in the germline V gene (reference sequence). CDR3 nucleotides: TGTGCCAGCAGTTGGACAGGGGGCCAGTACGAGCAGTACTTC. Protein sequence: CASSWTGGQYEQYF.

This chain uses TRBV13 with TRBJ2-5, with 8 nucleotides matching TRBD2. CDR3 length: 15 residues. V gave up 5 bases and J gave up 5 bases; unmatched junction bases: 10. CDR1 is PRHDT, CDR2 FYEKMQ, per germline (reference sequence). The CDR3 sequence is CASSGTGTRGETQYF. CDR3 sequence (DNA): TGTGCCAGCAGCGGAACCGGGACTAGAGGCGAGACCCAGTACTTC.

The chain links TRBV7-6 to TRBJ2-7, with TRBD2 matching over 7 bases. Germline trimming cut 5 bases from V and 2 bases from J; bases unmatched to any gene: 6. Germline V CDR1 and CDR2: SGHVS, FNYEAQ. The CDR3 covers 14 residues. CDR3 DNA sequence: TGTGCCAGCAGCCCCCGTGGGGGGGCCTACGAGCAGTACTTC. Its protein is CASSPRGGAYEQYF.

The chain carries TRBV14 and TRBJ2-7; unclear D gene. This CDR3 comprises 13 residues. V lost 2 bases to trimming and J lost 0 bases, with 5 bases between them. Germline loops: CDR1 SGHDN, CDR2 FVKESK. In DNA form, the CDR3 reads TGTGCCAGCAGCCAACTAATCTCCTACGAGCAGTACTTC. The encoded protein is CASSQLISYEQYF.